This entry concerns a single T cell receptor (beta chain). What it binds is unknown. The data stem from a study of identical twins. Study-level findings and limits: A cross-sectional statistical analysis, not follow-up of the same donors, supported the conclusions.

Trimming cost V 2 bases and J 2 bases; bases outside gene matches: 5. The CDR3 totals 15 residues. Germline V gene lookup returns CDR1 SEHNR and CDR2 FQNEAQ (reference sequence). Template switching added a universal primer binding site, and final cDNA carried unique molecular identifiers. TCRdb re-derived calls from the 5' RACE reads in MiXCR, one entry per CDR3 protein. The sample has a few hundred thousand distinct CDR3 sequences; around a tenth are singletons. These sequences were also reported in another study, on yellow fever vaccine responses in identical twins.

The chain links TRBV7-9 to TRBJ2-5, with TRBD2 identical over 7 bases. The sequenced sample consisted of PBMCs. The source is a woman under 30 in good health. The CDR3 DNA sequence: TGTGCCAGCAGCTTACTTTCCGGGGGGCAAGAGACCCAGTACTTC. Its translation: CASSLLSGGQETQYF.